These 17 T cell receptor beta chains share one sample of origin, sequenced in a study of cytomegalovirus exposure and HLA in healthy donors. Primers included in the PCR were 60 Vbeta and 13 Jbeta primers. The assay was immunoSEQ multiplex PCR, and TCRdb's table has in-frame clones only and misses some. The table records some 110,000 clones, around 71% of them present only once. The sample consisted of PBMCs. These receptors were obtained from a boy younger than 18 in good health and CMV-seronegative.

This clone was seen a single time. In nucleotides, the CDR3 is TGTGCCAGCAGCCAAGTTGGTACAGCCGGCAATGGCTACACCTTC. Amino acids: CASSQVGTAGNGYTF. V is TRBV14 and J is TRBJ1-2; D is uncertain. V was shortened by 1 base and J by 6 bases, with 15 bases between the two germline ends. The CDR3 runs 15 residues. CDR1 is SGHDN, CDR2 FVKESK, per germline.

The chain combines TRBV28 with TRBJ1-1; D is unclear. CDR1 MDHEN and CDR2 SYDVKM come from the germline V gene. This CDR3 comprises 14 residues. V shed 1 base and J shed 1 base, with 7 bases lying between them. In nucleotides, the CDR3 is TGTGCCAGCAGTTTATTTTCCGGGAACACTGAAGCTTTCTTT. Translated: CASSLFSGNTEAFF.

Here the CDR3 DNA reads TGTGCCATCAGTGGAGGGTACCAAGAGACCCAGTACTTC. Protein: CAISGGYQETQYF. This rearrangement joins TRBV10-3 to TRBJ2-5; D may be TRBD2 (5 bases). The V end was cut by 4 bases, the J end by 0 bases, with 6 bases between. Germline V gene data show CDR1 as ENHRY and CDR2 as SYGVKD. The CDR3 runs 13 residues.

The chain joins TRBV4-1 to TRBJ1-4; 7 bases map to TRBD1. The germline V gene has CDR1 MGHRA and CDR2 YSYEKL. The CDR3 consists of 18 residues. V shed 2 bases and J 4 bases; nucleotides not matched to a gene: 13. The CDR3 spells CASSQRPRSGTVNEKLFF. In DNA, the CDR3 is TGCGCCAGCAGCCAACGCCCAAGGTCCGGGACAGTTAATGAAAAACTGTTTTTT.

The V call is TRBV28, the J call TRBJ1-1; D gene uncertain. Deletions cut 3 bases from V and 0 bases from J, with 11 bases between. CDR1 is MDHEN and CDR2 is SYDVKM in the germline V gene. This CDR3 region has 15 residues. CDR3 nucleotides: TGTGCCAGCAGTTTTGAGACCAGGATGAACACTGAAGCTTTCTTT. Amino acid sequence: CASSFETRMNTEAFF.

The chain carries TRBV6-5 and TRBJ2-2; TRBD2 matches at 12 bases. J gave up 6 bases and V 8 bases, and 7 bases lay outside the gene matches. This CDR3 region has 15 residues. Germline assignment: CDR1 MNHEY and CDR2 SVGAGI. CDR3 residues: CASGGLAGWAGELFF. The CDR3 region has the DNA TGTGCCAGCGGCGGACTAGCGGGATGGGCCGGGGAGCTGTTTTTT.

Only a few counts were recorded for this clone. The V call is TRBV5-4, the J call TRBJ2-2; D unclear. Trimming left V 0 bases short and J 3 bases short, with 6 bases between. Germline assignment: CDR1 SGHNT and CDR2 YYREEE (reference sequence). This CDR3 has 14 residues. CDR3 nucleotide sequence: TGTGCCAGCAGCTTGGGACAAGACACCGGGGAGCTGTTTTTT. Translation: CASSLGQDTGELFF.

This sequence joins TRBV27 and TRBJ2-1; 8 bases align to TRBD2. V gave up 2 bases and J gave up 2 bases; unmatched junction bases: 5. This CDR3 is 16 amino acids long. CDR1 is MNHEY and CDR2 is SMNVEV in the germline V gene (reference sequence). The DNA for the CDR3 is TGTGCCAGCAGTTTAAATAGCGGGAACCCCTACAATGAGCAGTTCTTC. This codes for CASSLNSGNPYNEQFF.

The chain uses TRBV29-1 and TRBJ2-7; 8 nucleotides agree with TRBD2. This CDR3 is 13 amino acids long. Trimming removed 5 bases from V and 6 bases from J; junction bases left unmatched: 9. Germline CDR1 and CDR2: SQVTM and ANQGSEA. The CDR3 DNA follows: TGCAGCGTTTCAAGCGGGAGAACCCTCGAGCAGTACTTC. This sequence encodes CSVSSGRTLEQYF.

The rearrangement joins TRBV6-5 to TRBJ2-7; 10 bases agree with TRBD2. V was clipped by 8 bases and J by 3 bases; unmatched bases: 7. The CDR3 sequence is 14 residues long. CDR1 MNHEY and CDR2 SVGAGI come from the germline V gene. The CDR3 protein is CASSIAGGIYEQYF. CDR3 DNA sequence: TGTGCCAGCTCTATAGCGGGGGGAATCTACGAGCAGTACTTC.

This clone was observed a single time. V is TRBV9 and J is TRBJ2-1; no clear D gene. This CDR3 spans 14 amino acids. Germline-derived CDR1 and CDR2 are SGDLS and YYNGEE. The V gene lost 7 bases and the J gene lost 0 bases, with 11 bases spanning the gap. The CDR3 DNA sequence: TGTGCCAGCGGAGACGGATTCTCCTACAATGAGCAGTTCTTC. This gives the protein CASGDGFSYNEQFF.

Comment on this clone: The CDR3 does not close with the conserved phenylalanine or tryptophan, likely indicating a read error. The chain is built from TRBV6-5 and TRBJ2-6; D is unresolved. V shed 5 bases and J shed 3 bases, with 11 bases lying between them. The CDR3 is 15 residues long. Germline lookup yields CDR1 MNHEY and CDR2 SVGAGI. CDR3 loop: CASSPQEDGANVLTV. The CDR3 DNA follows: TGTGCCAGCAGTCCCCAGGAAGATGGGGCCAACGTCCTGACTGTC.

This chain uses TRBV7-9 with TRBJ1-5; D might be TRBD1 (5 bases). V shed 5 bases and J shed 0 bases, with 11 bases lying between them. Germline lookup yields CDR1 SEHNR and CDR2 FQNEAQ (reference sequence). The CDR3 sequence is 15 residues long. As DNA, the CDR3 is TGTGCCAGCAGCCCTTGGGGGGATAGCAATCAGCCCCAGCATTTT. Translation: CASSPWGDSNQPQHF.

This clone was found a few times. The chain combines TRBV28 with TRBJ1-4; D gene ambiguous. Trimming stripped 7 bases from V and 8 bases from J, with 8 bases between. The V gene's germline CDR1 is MDHEN and CDR2 SYDVKM. CDR3 length equals 11 residues. In DNA form, the CDR3 reads TGTGCCAGCACTTCTCAGGAAAAACTGTTTTTT. This gives the protein CASTSQEKLFF.

This rearrangement joins TRBV30 to TRBJ1-2, with 9 bases matching TRBD1. J gave up 2 bases and V 3 bases, and 13 bases lay outside the gene matches. This CDR3 spans 17 amino acids. Germline-derived CDR1 and CDR2 are GTSNPN and SVGIG (reference sequence). CDR3 DNA: TGTGCCTGGAGGCCAGGGACAGGGCTCTCCCGGAACTATGGCTACACCTTC. Protein sequence: CAWRPGTGLSRNYGYTF.

The rearrangement joins TRBV13 to TRBJ1-2; 9 bases align to TRBD1. CDR1 is PRHDT, CDR2 FYEKMQ, per germline (reference sequence). CDR3 length equals 14 residues. V was clipped by 0 bases and J by 7 bases; unmatched bases: 3. Written as DNA, the CDR3 is TGTGCCAGCAGCTTAGGGACAGGGGGATTTGGCTACACCTTC. Residues: CASSLGTGGFGYTF.

The chain links TRBV28 to TRBJ1-5; TRBD1 is a possible D gene (6 bases). The V end was cut by 5 bases, the J end by 0 bases, with 17 bases between. The CDR3 runs to 17 residues. The germline V gene has CDR1 MDHEN and CDR2 SYDVKM. DNA of the CDR3: TGTGCCAGCAGTCTGGGGGCTAAAATCTATAGCAATCAGCCCCAGCATTTT. This translates into CASSLGAKIYSNQPQHF.